Included here is one T cell receptor beta chain sequence, with context. Only a few counts were recorded for this clonotype. Its binding antigen is unknown. Base qualities were left out, and no much larger clone turns up one base away. Including the terminal cysteine and phenylalanine, the CDR3 comprises 14 residues. Just the 42-base CDR3 DNA is kept, in frame starting at base 1. The trim is 3 bases for V and 4 bases for J, with a gap of 13 bases between the germline ends. The germline V gene encodes CDR1 DFQATT and CDR2 SNEGSKA (reference sequence). Taken with the paper, the label for time point translates to: persistent/refractory GD, antithyroid drugs over 5 years with positive TRAb. RNA was extracted from PBMCs in TRIzol for both TCR sequencing and RNA sequencing. The diagnosis of Graves' disease was made according to American Thyroid Association guidelines. Patients for the study were recruited at an endocrinology department in Xi'an, China. Each patient gave around 9 milliliters of peripheral blood, collected in an EDTA anticoagulant tube. Ficoll Paque Plus density gradient separation was used to isolate PBMCs, and no additional T cell sorting was done. An Agilent 2100 Bioanalyzer and agarose gel were used to check RNA quality, while a NanoDrop 2000 measured RNA concentration.

The library relied on multiplex PCR. Sequencing was carried out with an Illumina HiSeq 4000. CDR3 regions were amplified by Arm-PCR with iRepertoire HTBI primers to construct TCR beta libraries. PCR products were gel purified before sequencing. Turning to the authors' computational methods: Gene usage analysis of CDR3 amino acid clonotypes used the 60 to 75 TRBV and 14 to 15 TRBJ segments found across samples. COPE and FqMerger were used to merge filtered high-quality paired reads into contigs. BLAST was used to align contigs to IMGT TRBV, TRBD and TRBJ reference genes, and CDR3 was defined according to IMGT. Highly expanded clones were defined as clonotypes with a frequency above 0.1%. Shannon entropy served as the measure of repertoire diversity, while the Gini coefficient captured V-J evenness. Public clonotypes were defined as clonotypes shared by more than one individual. The public reads were reanalyzed by TCRdb: fastp trimming at Q25, MiXCR alignment, in-frame beta chains only. Here each entry gathers all rows of one CDR3 protein and keeps the most common genes and DNA. The authors' filters were not applied to this entry. For this sample there are 400,000 to 450,000 distinct CDR3 sequences; about 20% appear just once. Together, the top ten hold about 27% of the sample.

This specimen belongs to a study of regulatory T cells in long-lasting Graves disease (dated by TCRdb to the early 2020s). Turning to the overall study: Persistent Graves' disease was defined as persistently positive TSH receptor autoantibodies together with antithyroid drug treatment for over 5 years. In the clinical cohort, patients with persistent Graves' disease had used antithyroid drugs for an average of about 10.3 years. A total of about 33 samples underwent TCR sequencing, from roughly 13 patients with persistent Graves' disease and approximately 20 patients with newly diagnosed Graves' disease. This study used TCR sequencing and RNA sequencing of peripheral blood to compare persistent Graves' disease patients against newly diagnosed Graves' disease patients. The study was registered as a clinical trial and conducted in China.

What the authors observed across the whole study: TRBV28, TRBJ1-2 and TRBJ2-5 were preferentially used in persistent disease, while TRBV20-1 and TRBJ2-1 were favored in newly diagnosed disease. The small sample size was acknowledged by the authors as a limitation that may reduce accuracy. Sequencing and analysis were limited to the TCR beta chain. A larger number of public clonotypes was shared among persistent patients (over 2,500) than among newly diagnosed patients (roughly 970). Peripheral blood alone was examined, since thyroid tissue, which constituted the primary lesion, could not be accessed. Persistent Graves' disease patients showed lower TCR Shannon entropy and fewer highly expanded clones than newly diagnosed patients, suggesting clonal expansion.

The starting material was peripheral blood mononuclear cells (PBMCs), obtained when the disease was refractory, from a patient treated with antithyroid drugs. The sequence was collected from a female donor with Graves disease. The sequence links TRBV20-1 to TRBJ2-1; a weak D assignment points to TRBD1 (5 bases agree). The DNA reads TGCAGTGCTAGGTCATTAAACAGGTACAATGAGCAGTTCTTC. The encoded protein is CSARSLNRYNEQFF.